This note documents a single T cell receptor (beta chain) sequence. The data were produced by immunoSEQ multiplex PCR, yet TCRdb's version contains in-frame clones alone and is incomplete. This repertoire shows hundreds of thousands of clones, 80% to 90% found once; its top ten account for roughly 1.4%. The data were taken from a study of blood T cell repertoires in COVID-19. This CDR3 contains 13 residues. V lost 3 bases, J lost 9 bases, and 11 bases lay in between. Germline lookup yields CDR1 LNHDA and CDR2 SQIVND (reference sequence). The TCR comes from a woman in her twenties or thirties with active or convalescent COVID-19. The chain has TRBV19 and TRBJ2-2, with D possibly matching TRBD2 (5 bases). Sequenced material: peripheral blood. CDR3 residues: CASSMLWEWELFF. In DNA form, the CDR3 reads TGTGCCAGTAGTATGCTTTGGGAGTGGGAGCTGTTTTTT.